This T cell receptor (beta chain) appears in the sequencing data of a study of sequential checkpoint blockade in melanoma (dated 2019 in TCRdb). For the study in its entirety: In a 1:1 randomization, patients received either first-line nivolumab then ipilimumab (arm A) or ipilimumab then nivolumab (arm B). Both trial sequences were followed by maintenance nivolumab. DNA from some 89 melanoma tumor samples collected before treatment underwent TCRbeta immunosequencing. For around 21 patients, matched tumor biopsies were obtained before treatment and at week 13, following single-agent nivolumab (arm A) or ipilimumab (arm B). Around 80% of the matched pre- and post-treatment tumor biopsy pairs came from the same lesion.

TCRbeta CDR3 regions were immunosequenced from genomic DNA with the immunoSEQ Assay. Before high-throughput sequencing, the genomic DNA was amplified using bias-controlled multiplex PCR. The paper's processing steps were these. To quantify the absolute abundance of each unique TCRbeta CDR3 region, the sequences were collapsed and filtered. Clonality was defined as 1 minus Pielou's evenness and was calculated using productive rearrangements only. To compute tumor T-cell fraction, TCRbeta template counts were normalized to usable DNA, with usable DNA estimated from several housekeeping genes. A previously published method was used to identify clones with significantly greater frequencies in on-treatment samples than in baseline samples. Entries here come from immuneACCESS through TCRdb and include only in-frame sequences with V and J called. Some clones fail to appear in such tables; in the studies checked, an unresolved V gene covers under half of the shortfall, and the cause of the remainder is unknown. V and J calls and clone size are as listed in that table; D and trimming were resolved from the DNA. The sample yields 2,500 or so clones; roughly a quarter were counted once. The ten largest make up 10% of the sample.

In regard to this clone: Its cognate antigen has yet to be identified. Per-base qualities were not stored, and no clone one base away is much larger.

Broader findings and caveats from the paper: The model for predicting response that combines TCR metrics with mutation burden needs to be validated in larger, independent patient cohorts. Tumor T-cell fraction and clonality correlated with PD-L1 staining and CD8+ T-cell counts but not with mutational load. Achieving clinical benefit was about 30 times more likely for patients whose tumor T-cell fraction and clonality increased by week 13. Small sample sizes and reduced statistical power limited the analyses of tumor T-cell fraction within each arm. Among patients in the nivolumab-first arm (arm A), tumor TIL clonality before treatment was associated with response (P = .04).

CDR1 and CDR2, looked up from the germline V gene, are ENHRY and SYGVKD. V is pared back by 0 bases and J by 0 bases, with 3 bases lying between the germline termini. The cysteine opens and the phenylalanine closes a CDR3 of 14 amino acids. Of all the DNA, just the CDR3 is kept, 42 bases in frame from base 1. The treatment or condition label for this specimen denotes: randomized to nivolumab then ipilimumab (arm A) or the reverse (arm B). Prior DNA-damaging chemotherapy had not been received by any trial patient. CheckMate 064, a randomized, open-label phase II trial of sequential checkpoint blockade, was the source of the samples, all of which came from patients with melanoma. Genomic DNA from formalin-fixed paraffin-embedded (FFPE) tissue samples served as the input for tumor TCR sequencing.

Source: tumor tissue (inferred from file names), taken from a patient given nivolumab and ipilimumab in sequence. This clonotype was obtained from a human donor with melanoma. The chain was built from TRBV10-3 and TRBJ1-5; no D gene can be assigned with confidence. For the CDR3, the sequence is CAISESASNQPQHF. The sequenced DNA is TGTGCCATCAGTGAGTCAGCTAGCAATCAGCCCCAGCATTTT.